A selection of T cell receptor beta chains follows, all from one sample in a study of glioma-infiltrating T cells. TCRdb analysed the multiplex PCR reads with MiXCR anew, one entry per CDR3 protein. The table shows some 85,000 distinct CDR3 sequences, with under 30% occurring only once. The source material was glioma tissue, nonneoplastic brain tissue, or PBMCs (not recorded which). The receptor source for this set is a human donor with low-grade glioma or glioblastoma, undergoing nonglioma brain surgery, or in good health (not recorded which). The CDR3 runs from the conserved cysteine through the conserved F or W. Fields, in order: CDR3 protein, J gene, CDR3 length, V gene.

CASSRGSGGSSYNEQFF	TRBJ2-1	17	TRBV4-1
CSARDRGTLNTEAFF	TRBJ1-1	15	TRBV20-1
CASSGKVDGELFF	TRBJ2-2	13	TRBV6-4
CAGSLTHPGQTNYGYTF	TRBJ1-2	17	TRBV28
CASSLGRGGAFGYTF	TRBJ1-2	15	TRBV7-2
CASTDGGRAIDTQYF	TRBJ2-3	15	TRBV19
CASSQQGGQPQHF	TRBJ1-5	13	TRBV6-1
CASSYRQGGLEQYF	TRBJ2-7	14	TRBV6-2/TRBV6-3
CASSLSGPQETQYF	TRBJ2-5	14	TRBV5-1
CASSDRTSGSSYNEQFF	TRBJ2-1	17	TRBV12-3/TRBV12-4
CASSTPLAGWGGSYNEQFF	TRBJ2-1	19	TRBV6-1
CASSTRTAYTEAFF	TRBJ1-1	14	TRBV19
CASSLPLGRGYNEQFF	TRBJ2-1	16	TRBV5-4
CSAHKTRAGEQYF	TRBJ2-7	13	TRBV20-1
CASSYPGLIYEQYF	TRBJ2-7	14	TRBV6-2/TRBV6-3
CASRPLGRTSTDTQYF	TRBJ2-3	16	TRBV14
CSARGASRRYNEQFF	TRBJ2-1	15	TRBV20-1
CASSLTGGGSSGYNEQFF	TRBJ2-1	18	TRBV7-8
CASSEAGTGSKDTQYF	TRBJ2-3	16	TRBV6-1
CSAKGDSTNQPQHF	TRBJ1-5	14	TRBV20-1